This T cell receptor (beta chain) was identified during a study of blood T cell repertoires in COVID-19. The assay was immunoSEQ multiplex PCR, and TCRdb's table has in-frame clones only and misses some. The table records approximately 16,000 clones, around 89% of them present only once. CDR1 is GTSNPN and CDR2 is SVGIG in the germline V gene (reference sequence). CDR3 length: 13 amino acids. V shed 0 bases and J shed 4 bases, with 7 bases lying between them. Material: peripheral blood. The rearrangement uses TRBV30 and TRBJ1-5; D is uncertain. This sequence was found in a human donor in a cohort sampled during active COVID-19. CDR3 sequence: CAWSVRENQPQHF. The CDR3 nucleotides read TGTGCCTGGAGTGTGCGGGAAAATCAGCCCCAGCATTTT.